This T cell receptor (beta chain) emerged from a study of beta chain features in type 1 diabetes. The V end was cut by 4 bases, the J end by 2 bases, with 14 bases between. The CDR3 spans 15 residues. CDR1 and CDR2 from the germline V gene are SQVTM and ANQGSEA. This clone was counted a few times. As yet, its antigen is unknown. A single heparinised draw of around 0.11 L on average was taken per donor. Via CD45RO/CCR7/CD25/CD127/CD95/CD27, cells of the CD4+ naive, central memory, regulatory and stem cell-like memory subsets were sorted. Study conclusions and caveats: Shorter TCRB CDR3s, moderately but significantly so, were found in Type 1 diabetes patients in all four CD4+ subsets. High-TCR-expressing cells could be over-represented by cDNA sequencing.

All of the isolated RNA was reverse transcribed, so expressed TCRB transcripts were sequenced. Naive, central memory and regulatory T cell samples came to a mean of roughly 3.6 million reads. Profiled with immunoSEQ multiplex PCR; TCRdb holds only in-frame clones, not every one. The repertoire holds 600,000 or so clones, around an eighth seen once, with more than 0.095% in the top ten. The sequenced sample was naive CD4+ T cells from blood. This clonotype originated in a man in his thirties or forties with type 1 diabetes. The chain joins TRBV29-1 to TRBJ2-2; either TRBD1 or TRBD2 may supply D (5 bases each). CDR3 residues: CSVGRGPTNTGELFF. CDR3 sequence (DNA): TGCAGCGTTGGTAGGGGACCTACAAACACCGGGGAGCTGTTTTTT.